This TCR beta chain was retrieved from a study of blood T cell repertoires in COVID-19. Study overall: Collection of acute and convalescent COVID-19 samples took place in the United States, Italy and Spain. In each case, the material was cDNA or gDNA derived from T cells, B-cell-depleted T cells, or PBMCs.

The germline V gene has CDR1 KGHSY and CDR2 FQNENV. Trimming removed 2 bases from V and 10 bases from J, with 27 bases in between. The CDR3 totals 18 residues. As handled by the study authors: How many nucleated cells were present was estimated from reference gene primer amplification. Repertoires were generated with immunoSEQ multiplex PCR, while TCRdb's copy carries only in-frame clones and drops some. D and trimming come from the DNA, and the V and J calls and clone size come from that table. Among 160,000 or so clones listed, 70% to 90% were seen once. The J gene is TRBJ1-5, the V gene TRBV16, with D perhaps matching TRBD1 (5 bases). The sample consisted of peripheral blood. The receptor was derived from a man between 35 and 55 years old with acute or convalescent COVID-19. CDR3 residues: CASSQNPQMDTAVIPQHF. In DNA form, the CDR3 reads TGTGCCAGCAGCCAAAATCCCCAAATGGACACCGCGGTTATCCCCCAGCATTTT.